A single sample is the source of the 5 T cell receptor beta chains below, sequenced in a study of a mutant IDH1 vaccine in newly diagnosed glioma. Antigens for these TCRs are unknown. This sample's time point: week 11, during vaccination. Vaccine doses each comprised 300 ug of mutant IDH1 20-mer peptide, with topical imiquimod. Profiling relied on immunoSEQ multiplex PCR, and the TCRdb table lists in-frame clones only, not all of them. The table lists 100,000 to 120,000 clones, about 90% of them singletons. Sequences were derived from PBMCs, sampled from a glioma patient whose treatment included an IDH1 peptide vaccine. These receptors all come from a woman between 50 and 59 years old with glioma.

This rearrangement joins TRBV10-3 to TRBJ2-7, with 10 bases aligning to TRBD1. V was clipped by 6 bases and J by 5 bases; unmatched bases: 4. The germline gives CDR1 ENHRY, CDR2 SYGVKD. This CDR3 spans 13 amino acids. The CDR3 here is CAISRDRGDEQYF. CDR3 DNA sequence: TGTGCCATCAGCCGGGACAGGGGTGACGAGCAGTACTTC.

The V call is TRBV19, the J call TRBJ1-4, with no clear D. Trimming removed 2 bases at V and 4 bases at J, with 14 bases between. The CDR3 is 16 residues long. Looked up from germline, CDR1 is LNHDA and CDR2 is SQIVND (reference sequence). CDR3 nucleotides: TGTGCCAGTAGTATATCGGCGACAACCTTTAATGAAAAACTGTTTTTT. This translates into CASSISATTFNEKLFF.

This chain uses TRBV7-3 with TRBJ2-1, with 14 nucleotides matching TRBD2. This CDR3 is 17 amino acids long. The junction had 13 bases not matched to a gene; V was cut back by 6 bases and J by 9 bases. Germline values: CDR1 SGHTA, CDR2 FQGTGA. CDR3 amino acids: CASSEFPGLAGVGEQFF. The CDR3 DNA is TGTGCCAGCAGTGAATTCCCGGGACTAGCGGGAGTAGGTGAGCAGTTCTTC.

The V gene is TRBV5-1, the J gene TRBJ2-7, with D uncertain. Germline V gene sequence: CDR1 SGHRS, CDR2 YFSETQ. The CDR3 contains 16 residues. V was pared by 0 bases and J by 3 bases, with 16 bases between. The CDR3 loop reads CASSLGTGSDLYEQYF. CDR3 DNA: TGCGCCAGCAGCTTGGGGACGGGCTCAGATCTCTACGAGCAGTACTTC.

The chain employs TRBV19 and TRBJ2-2, with 10 nucleotides matching TRBD2. CDR1 and CDR2 (germline): LNHDA, SQIVND (reference sequence). The CDR3 loop spans 17 amino acids. Trimming cost V 7 bases and J 3 bases; bases outside gene matches: 11. The chain's CDR3 is CASKMGPLAGDTGELFF. The CDR3 nucleotides read TGTGCCAGTAAAATGGGGCCCCTAGCGGGAGACACCGGGGAGCTGTTTTTT.